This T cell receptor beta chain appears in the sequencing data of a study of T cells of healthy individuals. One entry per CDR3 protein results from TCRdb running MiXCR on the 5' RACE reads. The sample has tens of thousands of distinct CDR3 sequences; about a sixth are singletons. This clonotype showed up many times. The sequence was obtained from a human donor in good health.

Here the CDR3 DNA reads TGTGCCTGGAGTGTATGGGACAGACTCTCCTACGAGCAGTACTTC. Protein sequence: CAWSVWDRLSYEQYF. This chain links TRBV30 with TRBJ2-7; 7 bases match TRBD1. Germline V gives CDR1 GTSNPN, CDR2 SVGIG (reference sequence). The CDR3 runs to 15 residues. Trimming removed 0 bases from V and 0 bases from J; junction bases left unmatched: 5.